This TCR beta chain originates from a study of blood T cell repertoires in COVID-19. The CDR3 sequence is 13 residues long. V lost 6 bases and J lost 2, with 10 bases in between. Per the germline V gene, CDR1 is SNHLY and CDR2 is FYNNEI. TCRdb's copy holds only in-frame clones and misses some; the assay was immunoSEQ multiplex PCR. The data contain about 110,000 clones, around 87% of them singletons. The sequenced sample consisted of peripheral blood. The TCR originated in a woman older than 75 with acute or convalescent COVID-19. This rearrangement joins TRBV2 to TRBJ1-1, with a weak D call TRBD1 (5 bases). CDR3 in amino acids: CASSAGQNTEAFF. CDR3 in DNA: TGTGCCAGCAGCGCCGGACAAAACACTGAAGCTTTCTTT.